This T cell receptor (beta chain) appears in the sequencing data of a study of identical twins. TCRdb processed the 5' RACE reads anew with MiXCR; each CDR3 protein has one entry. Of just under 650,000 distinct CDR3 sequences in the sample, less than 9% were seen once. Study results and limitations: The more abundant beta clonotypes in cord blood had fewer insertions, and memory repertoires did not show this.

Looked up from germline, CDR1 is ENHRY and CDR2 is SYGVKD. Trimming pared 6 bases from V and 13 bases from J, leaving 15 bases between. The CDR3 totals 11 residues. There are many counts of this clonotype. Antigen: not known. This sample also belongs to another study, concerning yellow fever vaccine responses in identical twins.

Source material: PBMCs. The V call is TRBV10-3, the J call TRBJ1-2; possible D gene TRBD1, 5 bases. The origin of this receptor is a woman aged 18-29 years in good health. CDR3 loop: CAIRGREDCTF. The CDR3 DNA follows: TGTGCCATCAGGGGCAGGGAAGATTGCACCTTC.